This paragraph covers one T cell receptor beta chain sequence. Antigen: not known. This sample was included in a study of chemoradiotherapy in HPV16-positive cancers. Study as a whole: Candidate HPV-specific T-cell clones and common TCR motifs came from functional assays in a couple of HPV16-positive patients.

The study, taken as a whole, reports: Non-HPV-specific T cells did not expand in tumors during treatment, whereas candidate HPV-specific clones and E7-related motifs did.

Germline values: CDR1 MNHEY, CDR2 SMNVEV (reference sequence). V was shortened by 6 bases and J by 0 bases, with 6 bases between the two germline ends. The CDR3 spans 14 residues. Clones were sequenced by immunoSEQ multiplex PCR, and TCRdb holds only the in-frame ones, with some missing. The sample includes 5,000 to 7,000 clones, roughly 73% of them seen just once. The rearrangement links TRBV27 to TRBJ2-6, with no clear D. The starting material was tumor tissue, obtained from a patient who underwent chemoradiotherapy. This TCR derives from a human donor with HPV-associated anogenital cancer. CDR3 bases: TGTGCCAGCAGGCTAAGCTCTGGGGCCAACGTCCTGACTTTC. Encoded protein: CASRLSSGANVLTF. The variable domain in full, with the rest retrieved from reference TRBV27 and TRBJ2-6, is EAQVTQNPRYLITVTGKKLTVTCSQNMNHEYMSWYRQDPGLGLRQIYYSMNVEVTDKGDVPEGYKVSRKEKRNFPLILESPSPNQTSLYFCASRLSSGANVLTFGAGSRLTVL.